The 17 T cell receptor beta chains below come from one sample, sequenced in a study of blood T cell repertoires in COVID-19. Only in-frame clones appear in the TCRdb table, and some are missing; sequencing was by immunoSEQ multiplex PCR. The table has some 230,000 clones, approximately 82% seen once. The sample was PBMCs or T cells enriched from blood (not recorded which). These receptors came from a man aged 35-49 years who had recovered from COVID-19.

The chain is built from TRBV5-6 and TRBJ1-6; a weak D match, TRBD1 (6 bases). CDR1 is SGHDT, CDR2 YYEEEE, per germline. Trimming pared 4 bases from V and 9 bases from J, leaving 8 bases between. This CDR3 spans 12 amino acids. Written as DNA, the CDR3 is TGTGCCAGCAGCCTCAGGGGTTCACCCCTCCACTTT. It yields the protein CASSLRGSPLHF. The whole variable domain, filled in from reference TRBV5-6 and TRBJ1-6, reads DAGVTQSPTHLIKTRGQQVTLRCSPKSGHDTVSWYQQALGQGPQFIFQYYEEEERQRGNFPDRFSGHQFPNYSSELNVNALLLGDSALYLCASSLRGSPLHFGNGTRLTVT.

This clone was seen only a few times. The chain employs TRBV12-3 or TRBV12-4 and TRBJ1-1; 7 nucleotides match TRBD1. There are 12 residues in the CDR3. V shed 7 bases and J 6 bases; nucleotides not matched to a gene: 5. The CDR3 reads CASTERGPEAFF. As DNA, the CDR3 is TGTGCCAGCACCGAGAGGGGGCCTGAAGCTTTCTTT.

The genes are TRBV10-3 and TRBJ2-7; perhaps TRBD1 as D (5 bases). The V end was cut by 0 bases, the J end by 3 bases, with 15 bases between. This CDR3 is 16 amino acids long. Germline loops: CDR1 ENHRY, CDR2 SYGVKD. CDR3 sequence (DNA): TGTGCCATCAGTGAGTCGAGTGGCAGGGTTTTCTACGAGCAGTACTTC. Its translation: CAISESSGRVFYEQYF.

The J gene is TRBJ2-6, the V gene TRBV3-1 (or the pseudogene TRBV3-2); 7 bases are a match to TRBD2. Germline V gene data show CDR1 as LGHDT and CDR2 as YNNKEL (reference sequence). The CDR3 has 16 amino acids. After removal of 4 bases from V and 4 bases from J, the junction contained 7 bases not matched to a gene. The CDR3 here is CASSRSGARGANVLTF. CDR3 in DNA: TGTGCCAGCAGCCGCAGCGGGGCGCGGGGGGCCAACGTCCTGACTTTC.

Many counts were recorded for this clone. The chain carries TRBV6-5 and TRBJ1-1; TRBD1 matches at 7 bases. Unmatched junction bases numbered 7, after V lost 4 bases and J lost 8 bases. The V gene's germline CDR1 is MNHEY and CDR2 SVGAGI. The length of the CDR3 is 13 residues. The CDR3 spells CASSSTGTREAFF. The DNA of the CDR3 is TGTGCCAGCAGTTCGACAGGGACGCGAGAAGCTTTCTTT.

The chain joins TRBV11-1 to TRBJ2-7, with TRBD1 matching 7 bases. Germline V lookup: CDR1 SGHAT, CDR2 FQDESV (reference sequence). V lost 4 bases and J lost 0; bases outside the gene matches: 6. This CDR3 comprises 15 residues. In DNA form, the CDR3 reads TGTGCCAGCAGCTATGTACAGGGGAGCTCCTACGAGCAGTACTTC. Its translation is CASSYVQGSSYEQYF.

This clone was seen a handful of times. This chain links TRBV6-5 with TRBJ1-1; D not resolved. V lost 3 bases to trimming and J lost 4 bases, with 9 bases between them. The CDR3 runs 13 residues. Germline CDR1 MNHEY, CDR2 SVGAGI. This CDR3 is CASSYQEATEAFF. Written as DNA, the CDR3 is TGTGCCAGCAGTTATCAGGAAGCCACTGAAGCTTTCTTT.

V usage is TRBV11-2 and J usage is TRBJ1-3; D is unresolved. The germline V gene encodes CDR1 SGHAT and CDR2 FQNNGV. CDR3 length: 12 amino acids. V was clipped by 5 bases and J by 5 bases, with 7 bases between them. CDR3 region: CASSLPRNTIYF. The CDR3 DNA is TGTGCCAGCAGCCTACCGCGAAACACCATATATTTT.

This clone was detected only a few times. Other DNA variants within this sample encode the same CDR3. This sequence joins TRBV30 and TRBJ1-6, with D unresolved. CDR3 length: 13 amino acids. Germline-derived CDR1 and CDR2 are GTSNPN and SVGIG (reference sequence). V lost 2 bases, J lost 7 bases, and 9 bases lay in between. In DNA, the CDR3 is TGTGCCTGGAGTCCGGGATCCAATTCACCCCTCCACTTT. Its translation: CAWSPGSNSPLHF.

The V call is TRBV2, the J call TRBJ1-6; 7 positions agree with TRBD1. With V trimmed by 6 bases and J by 0 bases, 5 bases remained unmatched. Germline loops: CDR1 SNHLY, CDR2 FYNNEI. This CDR3 spans 16 amino acids. CDR3 DNA sequence: TGTGCCAGCAGCGACAGGGCGAGCTCCTATAATTCACCCCTCCACTTT. This translates into CASSDRASSYNSPLHF.

This sequence joins TRBV6-5 and TRBJ2-1; 9 bases fit TRBD1. The V gene end was trimmed by 5 bases and the J gene end by 9 bases; junction bases not matched to a gene: 8. This CDR3 has 14 amino acids. From germline, CDR1 is MNHEY and CDR2 SVGAGI. CDR3 loop: CASSLGTGWIEQFF. The DNA for the CDR3 is TGTGCCAGCAGTCTTGGGACAGGGTGGATTGAGCAGTTCTTC.

The sample holds a few counts of this clone. The chain recombines TRBV7-3 with TRBJ2-2, with 8 bases identical to TRBD2. CDR3 size: 15 residues. Germline V lookup: CDR1 SGHTA, CDR2 FQGTGA. Trimming took 1 base from V and 3 from J; bases not matched to a gene: 1. The CDR3 loop reads CASSLNGRDTGELFF. In nucleotides, the CDR3 is TGTGCCAGCAGCTTAAACGGGAGGGACACCGGGGAGCTGTTTTTT. The full variable domain, completed using reference TRBV7-3 and TRBJ2-2, is GAGVSQTPSNKVTEKGKYVELRCDPISGHTALYWYRQSLGQGPEFLIYFQGTGAADDSGLPNDRFFAVRPEGSVSTLKIQRTERGDSAVYLCASSLNGRDTGELFFGEGSRLTVL.

This clone was counted only a few times. In the same sample, other DNA sequences code for this CDR3. V and J are TRBV5-1 and TRBJ2-2; D unclear. CDR3 length: 15 residues. The germline CDR1 and CDR2 sequences are SGHRS and YFSETQ. Trimming shortened V by 0 bases and J by 0 bases, and 6 bases separated the two germline ends. This CDR3 is CASSLGGSNTGELFF. As DNA, the CDR3 is TGCGCCAGCAGCTTGGGAGGTTCGAACACCGGGGAGCTGTTTTTT.

V gene TRBV7-6 combines with J gene TRBJ2-7; 8 nucleotides align to TRBD1. The CDR3 runs to 16 residues. With 8 bases clipped from V and 4 bases from J, the junction kept 16 bases outside the gene matches. Germline CDR1 SGHVS, CDR2 FNYEAQ. CDR3 sequence (DNA): TGTGCCAGCTCGGTCCAGGGGGCATCTTCCCTATACGAGCAGTACTTC. This translates into CASSVQGASSLYEQYF. The whole variable domain, filled in from reference TRBV7-6 and TRBJ2-7, reads GAGVSQSPRYKVTKRGQDVALRCDPISGHVSLYWYRQALGQGPEFLTYFNYEAQQDKSGLPNDRFSAERPEGSISTLTIQRTEQRDSAMYRCASSVQGASSLYEQYFGPGTRLTVT.

In DNA, the CDR3 is TGCGCCAGCAGCTTGCGCGGGGAGTCAGGTGAGCAGTTCTTC. Its translation: CASSLRGESGEQFF. The chain links TRBV5-1 to TRBJ2-1, with a possible D match to TRBD2 (6 bases). The CDR3 sequence is 14 residues long. CDR1 is SGHRS and CDR2 is YFSETQ in the germline V gene. The V and J ends lost 1 base and 9 bases respectively, with 14 bases between them.

V is TRBV27 and J is TRBJ1-6; weak D call: TRBD1 (6 bases). CDR3 size: 14 residues. Per germline, CDR1 MNHEY and CDR2 SMNVEV (reference sequence). The germline V and J ends were trimmed by 5 bases and 6 bases, with 11 bases remaining between them. DNA for the CDR3: TGTGCCAGCAGTATACGACAGGTTAATTCACCCCTCCACTTT. It encodes CASSIRQVNSPLHF.

This clone appeared a few times. The V call is TRBV7-2, the J call TRBJ1-3; 7 bases line up with TRBD1. The V gene's germline CDR1 is SGHTA and CDR2 FQGNSA. The V segment lost 5 bases and the J segment 2 bases; nucleotides outside the gene matches: 9. The CDR3 consists of 16 residues. CDR3 sequence: CASSTHPGTAGNTIYF. The CDR3 region has the DNA TGTGCCAGCAGCACACACCCCGGGACAGCTGGAAACACCATATATTTT.